Here is one T cell receptor (beta chain) with its context. The clone's antigen remains unknown. No much larger clone is present one base from it, and per-base qualities are unavailable. The source of the sample is a study of blood T cell repertoires in COVID-19 (dated by TCRdb to about 2020). Turning to the overall study: The collaborator samples originated in the United States, Italy and Spain and spanned the acute and convalescent phases of COVID-19. The prospective study material was composed of cDNA or gDNA derived from T cells, B-cell-depleted T cells, or PBMCs. The dataset comprised deeply sampled blood TCRbeta repertoires from subjects exposed to, actively infected with, or recovered from COVID-19. A freely available public database, intended as a resource for researchers studying the immune response to SARS-CoV-2, is where the repertoires were released. The samples were drawn from the first 160 participants of the ongoing ImmuneRACE study and from some 1,300 subjects provided by 6 global collaborators. Sample metadata almost always included a de-identified subject ID, COVID-19 status, age in years and sex. Where available, HLA class I and class II types were obtained from metadata supplied by the sample provider rather than from assay-based typing. Here is what the overall study found, with its caveats: The amount of clinical and demographic metadata varied by source and participant and was provided uncurated.

The collaborating institutions used their own protocols to collect whole blood in K2EDTA tubes. Collaborator samples were shipped for TCRbeta analysis as frozen whole blood, isolated PBMCs, or DNA extracted from either sample type. The immunoSEQ Assay, a bias-controlled multiplex PCR, was used to amplify TCRbeta CDR3 regions from genomic DNA. On the authors' methods: Within the assay, amplification of reference gene primers was used to estimate how many nucleated cells each sample contained. To quantify the absolute abundance of each unique TCRbeta CDR3 rearrangement, sequence reads were collapsed and filtered. Productive Simpson clonality was computed per sample as the square root of Simpson's diversity index over productive rearrangements. The source is immuneACCESS, and TCRdb retained only in-frame sequences with V and J called. Part of the clones is not carried over; for the studies checked, unresolved V genes explain less than half of this, and the remainder is unexplained. That table supplies the V and J calls and clone size; D and trimming were determined from the DNA. This sample lists about 40,000 clones; 85% were detected once. The top ten hold approximately 14% of the sample.

From a lookup of the germline V gene, CDR1 and CDR2 are SGHRS and YFSETQ. The CDR3 holds 15 amino acids from the cysteine to the phenylalanine. The CDR3 DNA has 45 bases and is translated from base 1. The V end loses 0 bases and the J end loses 2 bases, and a stretch of 11 bases separates them. Sequenced material: peripheral blood. The TCR sequence derives from a human donor in a cohort sampled during active COVID-19. The chain uses TRBV5-1 and TRBJ2-5; the D gene remains uncertain. The CDR3 protein is CASSLALVEQETQYF. The sequenced DNA is TGCGCCAGCAGCTTGGCCTTAGTAGAACAAGAGACCCAGTACTTC.